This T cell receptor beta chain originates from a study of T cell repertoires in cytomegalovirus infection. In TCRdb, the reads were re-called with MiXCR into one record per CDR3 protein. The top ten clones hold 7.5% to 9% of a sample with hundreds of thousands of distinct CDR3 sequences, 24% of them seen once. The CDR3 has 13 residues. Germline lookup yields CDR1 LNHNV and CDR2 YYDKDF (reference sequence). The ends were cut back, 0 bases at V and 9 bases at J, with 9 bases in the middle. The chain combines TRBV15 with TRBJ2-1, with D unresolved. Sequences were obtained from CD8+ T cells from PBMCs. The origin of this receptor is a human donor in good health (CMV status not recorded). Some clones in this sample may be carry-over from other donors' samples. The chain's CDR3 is CATSREGSSEQFF. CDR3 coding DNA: TGTGCCACCAGCAGAGAAGGTAGCAGTGAGCAGTTCTTC.